This T cell receptor (beta chain) originates from a study of shared clonotypes between healthy human individuals. Background on the study: Researchers drew samples from a couple of women and a few men aged 18 to 49.

Some clones are missing from TCRdb's copy, which holds only in-frame ones; the method was immunoSEQ multiplex PCR. The sample has approximately 2,000,000 clones, 85% to 95% seen once; the top ten hold under 2%. The germline gives CDR1 LNHDA, CDR2 SQIVND (reference sequence). The CDR3 runs to 14 residues. V shed 5 bases and J shed 2 bases, with 11 bases lying between them. Cells designated naive CD8 were CD45RO-negative and were positively selected for CCR7, with terminally differentiated effector memory CD45RA+ cells excluded. The study enrolled healthy HIV-negative adults without recent acute infections or vaccinations as donors.

Material: naive CD8+ T cells from PBMCs. The chain couples TRBV19 to TRBJ2-3, with D unclear. The clonotype comes from a man aged 18 to 29 in good health. Some clones in this sample may be carry-over from other donors' samples. CDR3 sequence (DNA): TGTGCCAGTAGTCCGCGACTTACCACAGATACGCAGTATTTT. As protein: CASSPRLTTDTQYF.